This T cell receptor beta chain stems from a study of blood T cells in healthy people across ages. Extraction yielded at least 6 micrograms of total RNA per sample. To note about this clonotype: What it binds is not known.

It was with a sample-barcoded 5' primer and a J-beta primer mix that a second PCR of roughly 6 to 11 cycles was run. Each CDR3 protein gets one entry after TCRdb re-called the 5' RACE reads with MiXCR. This table has 1,300,000 or so distinct CDR3 sequences, approximately 59% appearing once. J lost 0 bases, V lost 7 bases, and 14 bases had no gene match. The CDR3 is made up of 18 amino acids. Germline lookup yields CDR1 MDHEN and CDR2 SYDVKM. Study outcomes and limitations: Higher diversity and more naive CD4+ cells were features of long-lived donors, compared to aged donors.

The sample comprised blood. This receptor was identified in a man between 18 and 35 years old in good health. J is TRBJ2-2 and V is TRBV28; 7 positions match TRBD1. CDR3 DNA sequence: TGTGCCAGCACCCTTACCCCCCGGACAGGACCGAACACCGGGGAGCTGTTTTTT. Its translation is CASTLTPRTGPNTGELFF.